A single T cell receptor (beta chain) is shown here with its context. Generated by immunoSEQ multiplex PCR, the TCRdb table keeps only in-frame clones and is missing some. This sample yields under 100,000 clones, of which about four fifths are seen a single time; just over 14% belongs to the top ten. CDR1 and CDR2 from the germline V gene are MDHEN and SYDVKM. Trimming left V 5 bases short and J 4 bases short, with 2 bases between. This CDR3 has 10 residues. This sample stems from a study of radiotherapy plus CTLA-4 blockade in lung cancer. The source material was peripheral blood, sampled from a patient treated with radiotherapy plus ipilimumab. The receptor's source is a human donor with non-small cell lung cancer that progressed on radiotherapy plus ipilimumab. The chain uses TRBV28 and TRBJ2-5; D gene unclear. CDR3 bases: TGTGCCAGCAGTACAGAGACCCAGTACTTC. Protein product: CASSTETQYF.